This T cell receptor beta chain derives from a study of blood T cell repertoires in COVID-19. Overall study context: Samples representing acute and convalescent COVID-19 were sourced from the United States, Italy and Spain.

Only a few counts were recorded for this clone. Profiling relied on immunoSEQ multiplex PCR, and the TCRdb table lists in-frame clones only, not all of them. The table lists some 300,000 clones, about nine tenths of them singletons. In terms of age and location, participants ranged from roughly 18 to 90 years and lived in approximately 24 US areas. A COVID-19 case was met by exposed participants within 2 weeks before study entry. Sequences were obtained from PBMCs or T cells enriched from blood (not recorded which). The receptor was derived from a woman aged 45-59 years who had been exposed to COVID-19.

The CDR3: CASSSYLLDTQYF. CDR3 coding DNA: TGTGCCAGCAGCTCGTACTTACTAGATACGCAGTATTTT. The chain employs TRBV13 and TRBJ2-3; D not resolved. Germline V lookup: CDR1 PRHDT, CDR2 FYEKMQ (reference sequence). The CDR3 spans 13 residues. The V end was cut by 4 bases, the J end by 5 bases, with 10 bases between.